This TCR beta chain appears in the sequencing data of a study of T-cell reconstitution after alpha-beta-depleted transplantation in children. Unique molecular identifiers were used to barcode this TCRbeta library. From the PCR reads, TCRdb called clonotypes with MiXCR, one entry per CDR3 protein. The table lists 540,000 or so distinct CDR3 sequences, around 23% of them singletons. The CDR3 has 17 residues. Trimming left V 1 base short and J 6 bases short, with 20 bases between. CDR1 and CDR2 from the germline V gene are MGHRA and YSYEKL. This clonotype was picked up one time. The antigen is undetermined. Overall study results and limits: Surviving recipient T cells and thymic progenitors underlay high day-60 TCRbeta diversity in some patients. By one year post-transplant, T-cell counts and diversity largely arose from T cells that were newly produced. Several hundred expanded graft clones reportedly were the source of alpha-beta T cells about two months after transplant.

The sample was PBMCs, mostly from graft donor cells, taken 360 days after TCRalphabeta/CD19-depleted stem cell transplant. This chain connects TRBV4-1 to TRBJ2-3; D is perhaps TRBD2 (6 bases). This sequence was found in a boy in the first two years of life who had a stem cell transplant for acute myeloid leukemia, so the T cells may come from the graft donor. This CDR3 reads CASSQGRRLAREDTQYF. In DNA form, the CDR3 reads TGCGCCAGCAGCCAAGGCAGAAGGCTAGCGAGGGAGGATACGCAGTATTTT.